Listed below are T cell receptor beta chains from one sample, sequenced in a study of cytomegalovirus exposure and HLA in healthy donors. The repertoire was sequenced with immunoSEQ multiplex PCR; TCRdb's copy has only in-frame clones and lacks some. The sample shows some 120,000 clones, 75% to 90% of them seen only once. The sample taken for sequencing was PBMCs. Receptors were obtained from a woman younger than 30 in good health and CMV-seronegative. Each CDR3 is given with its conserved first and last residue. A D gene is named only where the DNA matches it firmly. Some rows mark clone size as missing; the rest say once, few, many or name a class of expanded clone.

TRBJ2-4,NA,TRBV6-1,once,CASSPGGTGHNIQYF,TGTGCCAGCAGTCCCGGAGGAACGGGACACAACATTCAGTACTTC
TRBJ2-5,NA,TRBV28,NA,CASSTGLETQYF,TGTGCCAGCAGCACGGGTTTGGAGACCCAGTACTTC
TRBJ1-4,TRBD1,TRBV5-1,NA,CASKEGTAFNEKLFF,TGCGCCAGCAAAGAAGGGACAGCCTTTAATGAAAAACTGTTTTTT
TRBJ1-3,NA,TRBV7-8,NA,CASSLGFSSPEKNTIYF,TGTGCCAGCAGCTTAGGGTTCTCGAGCCCTGAAAAAAACACCATATATTTT
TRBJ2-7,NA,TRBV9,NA,CASSRETYEQYF,TGTGCCAGCAGCCGGGAAACCTACGAGCAGTACTTC
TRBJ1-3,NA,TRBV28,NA,CASSFRNTIYF,TGTGCCAGCAGTTTCAGGAACACCATATATTTT
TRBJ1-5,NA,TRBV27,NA,CASSLSLDQPQHF,TGTGCCAGCAGTTTATCACTAGATCAGCCCCAGCATTTT
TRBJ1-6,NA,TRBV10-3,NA,CAIQDGLNSPLHF,TGTGCCATCCAGGACGGACTAAATTCACCCCTCCACTTT
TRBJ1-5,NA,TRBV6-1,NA,CASSEPSTQPQHF,TGTGCCAGCAGTGAACCCTCTACTCAGCCCCAGCATTTT
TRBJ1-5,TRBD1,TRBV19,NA,CASNRGNQPQHF,TGTGCCAGTAACAGGGGCAACCAGCCCCAGCATTTT
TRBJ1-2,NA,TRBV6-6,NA,CASSLEGRGGYTF,TGTGCCAGCAGTTTGGAGGGTAGAGGGGGCTACACCTTC
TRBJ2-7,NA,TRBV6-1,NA,CASSERTTSYEQYF,TGTGCCAGCAGTGAAAGAACTACTTCCTACGAGCAGTACTTC
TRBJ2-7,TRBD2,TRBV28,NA,CASSSWTSGYEQYF,TGTGCCAGCAGTTCCTGGACTAGCGGCTACGAGCAGTACTTC
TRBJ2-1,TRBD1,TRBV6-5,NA,CASSYERGRGRNEQFF,TGTGCCAGCAGTTACGAGAGGGGCAGGGGGCGAAATGAGCAGTTCTTC
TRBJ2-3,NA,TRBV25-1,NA,CASSVSGADTQYF,TGTGCCAGCAGTGTCTCCGGGGCAGATACGCAGTATTTT
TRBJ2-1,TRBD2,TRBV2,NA,CASSETGLRNEQFF,TGTGCCAGCAGTGAAACGGGACTAAGAAATGAGCAGTTCTTC
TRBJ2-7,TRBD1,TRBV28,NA,CASRWAQGVLSYEQYF,TGTGCCAGCAGGTGGGCACAGGGGGTGCTATCCTACGAGCAGTACTTC
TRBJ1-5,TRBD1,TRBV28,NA,CASSLRDSNYQPQHF,TGTGCCAGCAGCCTACGGGACAGCAATTATCAGCCCCAGCATTTT
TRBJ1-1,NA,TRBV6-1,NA,CASRKQIMNTEAFF,TGTGCCAGCAGAAAACAGATAATGAACACTGAAGCTTTCTTT
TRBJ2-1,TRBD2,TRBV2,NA,CASSSAPSGIKNEQFF,TGTGCCAGCAGTTCCGCCCCTAGCGGGATTAAGAATGAGCAGTTCTTC
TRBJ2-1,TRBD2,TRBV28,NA,CASSSKAGGPYNEQFF,TGTGCCAGCAGTTCCAAAGCGGGGGGCCCCTACAATGAGCAGTTCTTC
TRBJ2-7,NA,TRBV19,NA,CASSPYGGRPYEQYF,TGTGCCAGTAGTCCGTACGGGGGAAGACCTTACGAGCAGTACTTC
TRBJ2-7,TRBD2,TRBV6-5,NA,CASSYGASGSYEQYF,TGTGCCAGCAGTTACGGGGCTAGCGGCTCCTACGAGCAGTACTTC
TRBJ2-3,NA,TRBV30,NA,CAWSGGGSAGTDTQYF,TGTGCCTGGAGTGGGGGTGGGAGCGCGGGCACAGATACGCAGTATTTT
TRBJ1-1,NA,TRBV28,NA,CASRIPRGAADEAFF,TGTGCCAGCAGAATCCCCCGGGGGGCGGCAGACGAAGCTTTCTTT
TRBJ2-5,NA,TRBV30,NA,CAWSVPPTPARPQYF,TGTGCCTGGAGTGTACCCCCTACTCCGGCGAGGCCCCAGTACTTC
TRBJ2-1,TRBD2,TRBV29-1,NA,CSVEVREREGLNEQFF,TGCAGCGTTGAAGTAAGGGAGCGGGAGGGCCTTAATGAGCAGTTCTTC
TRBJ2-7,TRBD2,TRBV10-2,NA,CASSLGLAGSYEQYF,TGCGCCAGCAGCCTTGGACTAGCGGGCTCCTACGAGCAGTACTTC
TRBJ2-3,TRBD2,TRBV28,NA,CASSLPGGRTDTQYF,TGTGCCAGCAGTTTACCGGGGGGACGCACAGATACGCAGTATTTT
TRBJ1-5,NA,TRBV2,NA,CASSEAHGGSNQPQHF,TGTGCCAGCAGTGAAGCGCACGGGGGGAGCAATCAGCCCCAGCATTTT
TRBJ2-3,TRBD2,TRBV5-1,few,CASSPPTASGGADTQYF,TGCGCCAGCAGCCCCCCAACCGCTAGCGGGGGGGCAGATACGCAGTATTTT
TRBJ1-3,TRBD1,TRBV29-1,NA,CSVLGTGSGNTIYF,TGCAGCGTCCTTGGGACAGGCTCTGGAAACACCATATATTTT
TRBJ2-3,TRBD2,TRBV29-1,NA,CSVEVSGGTDTQYF,TGCAGCGTTGAAGTCAGCGGGGGCACAGATACGCAGTATTTT
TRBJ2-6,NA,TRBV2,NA,CASRDKSSGANVLTF,TGTGCCAGCAGGGACAAGAGCTCTGGGGCCAACGTCCTGACTTTC
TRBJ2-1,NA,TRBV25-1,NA,CASSGAAGNSYNEQFF,TGTGCCAGCAGCGGGGCGGCGGGGAACTCCTACAATGAGCAGTTCTTC
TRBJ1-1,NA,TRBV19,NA,CASAGLAEAFF,TGTGCCAGCGCAGGGTTGGCTGAAGCTTTCTTT
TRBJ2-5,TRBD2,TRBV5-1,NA,CASSFTSASQETQYF,TGCGCCAGCAGCTTTACTAGCGCGAGCCAAGAGACCCAGTACTTC
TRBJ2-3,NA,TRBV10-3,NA,CAISEGQFGTDTQYF,TGTGCCATCAGTGAGGGACAGTTTGGCACAGATACGCAGTATTTT
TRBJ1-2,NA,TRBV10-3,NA,CAISAGTTHLYGYTF,TGTGCCATCAGTGCTGGGACTACGCATCTCTATGGCTACACCTTC
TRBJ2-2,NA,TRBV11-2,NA,CASAPTVYTGELFF,TGTGCCAGCGCCCCCACAGTGTACACCGGGGAGCTGTTTTTT
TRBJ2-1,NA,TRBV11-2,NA,CASSLLPAGVNEQFF,TGTGCCAGCAGCTTGTTACCAGCAGGGGTCAATGAGCAGTTCTTC
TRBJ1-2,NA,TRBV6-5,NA,CASRSGRGNYGYTF,TGTGCCAGCAGGAGCGGCAGGGGAAACTATGGCTACACCTTC
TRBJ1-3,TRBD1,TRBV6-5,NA,CASRPGQATGNTIYF,TGTGCCAGCAGGCCGGGACAGGCTACTGGAAACACCATATATTTT
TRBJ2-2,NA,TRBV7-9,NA,CASRSQGSGELFF,TGTGCCAGCAGGTCCCAGGGTTCCGGGGAGCTGTTTTTT
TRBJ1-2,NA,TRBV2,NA,CASSENRPNYGYTF,TGTGCCAGCAGTGAGAACAGACCCAACTATGGCTACACCTTC
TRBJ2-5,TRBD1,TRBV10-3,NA,CAISESGQGSQETQYF,TGTGCCATCAGTGAGTCGGGACAGGGCAGCCAAGAGACCCAGTACTTC
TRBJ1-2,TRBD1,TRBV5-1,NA,CASSFHGLDRDEGYTF,TGCGCCAGCAGCTTCCACGGTCTCGACAGGGACGAAGGCTACACCTTC
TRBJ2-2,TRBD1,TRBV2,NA,CASSEGTGGKTGELFF,TGTGCCAGCAGTGAAGGGACAGGGGGAAAGACCGGGGAGCTGTTTTTT
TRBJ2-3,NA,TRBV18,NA,CASSRTTQGTDTQYF,TGTGCCAGCTCACGCACGACACAAGGCACAGATACGCAGTATTTT
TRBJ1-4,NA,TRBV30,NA,CAWRRSTAGSEKLFF,TGTGCCTGGCGACGATCAACCGCGGGAAGTGAAAAACTGTTTTTT